The 2 T cell receptor beta chains below were found in one sample sequenced in a study of blood T cell repertoires in COVID-19. TCRdb's copy holds only in-frame clones and misses some; the assay was immunoSEQ multiplex PCR. Of about 26,000 clones in the sample, approximately 83% are singletons; the top ten hold approximately 30%. The sample was peripheral blood. The receptor source for this set is a woman of 80 years or more with COVID-19, enrolled during active disease.

The rearrangement joins TRBV9 to TRBJ2-2; D is unclear. The length of the CDR3 is 14 residues. From germline, CDR1 is SGDLS and CDR2 YYNGEE. V was cut by 0 bases and J by 2 bases, with 5 bases left in between. The DNA for the CDR3 is TGTGCCAGCAGCGTAGACGGTAACACCGGGGAGCTGTTTTTT. Translating gives CASSVDGNTGELFF.

In DNA form, the CDR3 reads TGTGCCATCAGTCAGAGCTCCGGGACAGGGAGAACTGAAGCTTTCTTT. This encodes CAISQSSGTGRTEAFF. V gene TRBV10-3 combines with J gene TRBJ1-1; 9 bases are shared with TRBD1. This CDR3 is built from 16 residues. Germline V CDR1 and CDR2: ENHRY, SYGVKD. Trimming removed 5 bases from V and 5 bases from J; junction bases left unmatched: 12.